Listed below are T cell receptor beta chains from one sample, sequenced in a study of blood T cell repertoires in COVID-19. Profiled with immunoSEQ multiplex PCR; TCRdb holds only in-frame clones, not every one. This sample has more than 110,000 clones, with 85% to 90% found just once. Sequencing was carried out using peripheral blood. The receptors were gathered from a woman aged 80 or over with acute or convalescent COVID-19. The CDR3 runs from the conserved cysteine through the conserved F or W. Fields, in order: D gene, V gene, clone size, J gene, CDR3 DNA, CDR3 protein. The D gene is left open where the match is weak. A row's size may be missing; if present it is once, few, many or a size class.

TRBD1,TRBV30,.,TRBJ2-3,TGTGCCTGGAGCCGGACAGGGGGGACCCCATATACGCAGTATTTT,CAWSRTGGTPYTQYF
TRBD1,TRBV6-2/TRBV6-3,.,TRBJ1-1,TGTGCCAGCAGTTACATCACAGGGGGGACTGAAGCTTTCTTT,CASSYITGGTEAFF
TRBD2,TRBV19,once,TRBJ2-3,TGTGCCAGTAGTAATAGGGGCCTTAGCGGGGGAGCCACAGATACGCAGTATTTT,CASSNRGLSGGATDTQYF
TRBD1,TRBV9,.,TRBJ2-5,TGTGCCAGCAGCGGGGACAGGAGCCAGGACCAGTACTTC,CASSGDRSQDQYF
.,TRBV27,once,TRBJ2-5,TGTGCCAGCAGACGAGGAGGGGTGTATCAAGAGACCCAGTACTTC,CASRRGGVYQETQYF
.,TRBV2,.,TRBJ1-3,TGTGCCAGCAGTGATGACAGGATTGGAAACACCATATATTTT,CASSDDRIGNTIYF
TRBD2,TRBV19,.,TRBJ2-1,TGTGCCAGTAGCGGCCCTTACCCTGGTGTAGCGGGGGCCTACAATGAGCAGTTCTTC,CASSGPYPGVAGAYNEQFF
TRBD1,TRBV5-4,.,TRBJ2-3,TGTGCCAGCAGCTGGGGGACAGACACAGATACGCAGTATTTT,CASSWGTDTDTQYF
.,TRBV15,.,TRBJ1-6,TGTGCCACCAGCAGGACAGTGAATAATTCACCCCTCCACTTT,CATSRTVNNSPLHF
.,TRBV28,.,TRBJ1-2,TGTGCCAGCAGTTTACTTGAGGGGGTGGGTGGCTACACCTTC,CASSLLEGVGGYTF
.,TRBV5-5,.,TRBJ2-6,TGTGCCAGCAGCTTACTCCGCTCTGGGGCCAACGTCCTGACTTTC,CASSLLRSGANVLTF
.,TRBV28,.,TRBJ1-2,TGTGCCAGCAAAACAGGGACGTACGGCTATGGCTACACCTTC,CASKTGTYGYGYTF
.,TRBV25-1,.,TRBJ2-1,TGTGCCAGCAGTGAATTAGGAAGGACTACTACCTCCAATGAGCAGTTCTTC,CASSELGRTTTSNEQFF
.,TRBV5-5,.,TRBJ2-7,TGTGCCAGCAGCCGTCAGGCCCACTACGAGCAGTACTTC,CASSRQAHYEQYF
TRBD1,TRBV6-2/TRBV6-3,.,TRBJ2-5,TGTGCCAGCAGTACCGGACAGGGAACGCAAGAGACCCAGTACTTC,CASSTGQGTQETQYF
TRBD1,TRBV30,.,TRBJ2-2,TGTGCCTGGAGTGGATATAGGACAGGGATAGTCTTGGGCTGGAACACCGGGGAGCTGTTTTTT,CAWSGYRTGIVLGWNTGELFF
.,TRBV7-3,.,TRBJ1-5,TGTGCCAGCAGCTTAACGAGCGATCAGCCCCAGCATTTT,CASSLTSDQPQHF
.,TRBV2,.,TRBJ1-2,TGTGCCAGCAGTGAACTACAGCAAAACTATGGCTACACCTTC,CASSELQQNYGYTF
TRBD1,TRBV10-3,.,TRBJ1-1,TGTGCCATCAGGATACCCGGACAGGGGTTGAACACTGAAGCTTTCTTT,CAIRIPGQGLNTEAFF
TRBD2,TRBV20-1,.,TRBJ2-1,TGCAGTGCTAGTATCAGCGGGGGGGCCCAGGGGCAGTTCTTC,CSASISGGAQGQFF
TRBD1,TRBV18,.,TRBJ2-1,TGTGCCAGCGCAACTTCAACAGGGGTCAATGAGCAGTTCTTC,CASATSTGVNEQFF
TRBD1,TRBV6-2/TRBV6-3,.,TRBJ1-5,TGTGCCAGCAGCCCCGGACAGGGAGTCGGTCAGCCCCAGCATTTT,CASSPGQGVGQPQHF
.,TRBV19,.,TRBJ2-7,TGTGCCAGTAGTCAGGCAGGGGAAGGATACGAGCAGTACTTC,CASSQAGEGYEQYF
.,TRBV2,.,TRBJ2-2,TGTGCCAGCAGCCTCTCCAACACCGGGGAGCTGTTTTTT,CASSLSNTGELFF
.,TRBV6-1,.,TRBJ1-2,TGTGCCAGCAGTGAAGCGCGGGCAGTCTATGGCTACACCTTC,CASSEARAVYGYTF
TRBD1,TRBV19,once,TRBJ1-6,TGTGCCAGTAGTCCCCGTAACAGGGGAGGCCACCTTAATTCACCCCTCCACTTT,CASSPRNRGGHLNSPLHF
.,TRBV4-1,.,TRBJ1-2,TGCGCCAGCAGCCAAGAGATCGAGGTTCTCGGCTACACCTTC,CASSQEIEVLGYTF
TRBD1,TRBV11-1,.,TRBJ2-7,TGTGCCAGCAGCGCCGGGACAGGCTACGAGCAGTACTTC,CASSAGTGYEQYF
.,TRBV5-4,.,TRBJ1-1,TGTGCCAGCAGCCCGGACACGAGGAACACTGAAGCTTTCTTT,CASSPDTRNTEAFF
.,TRBV5-4,once,TRBJ1-3,TGTGCCAGCTCGGAGGTTAACTCTGGAAACACCATATATTTT,CASSEVNSGNTIYF
TRBD1,TRBV5-1,once,TRBJ2-2,TGCGCCAGCAGCTGGGGACCACAGGGGCCGACCGGGGAGCTGTTTTTT,CASSWGPQGPTGELFF
TRBD1,TRBV7-8,.,TRBJ1-2,TGTGCCAGCAGCGAGAGGGACAGCTTCTATGGCTACACCTTC,CASSERDSFYGYTF
.,TRBV6-1,.,TRBJ1-1,TGTGCCAGCAGTGAAGCAAAGGTAGTCAGAGGAACTGAAGCTTTCTTT,CASSEAKVVRGTEAFF
TRBD1,TRBV7-2,few,TRBJ2-6,TGTGCCAGCAGCCAAAGACAGGGCGGAGTTGCTGGGGCCAACGTCCTGACTTTC,CASSQRQGGVAGANVLTF
TRBD1,TRBV5-1,once,TRBJ1-1,TGCGCCAGCAGCTCCCAGGGGGTTGGCACTGAAGCTTTCTTT,CASSSQGVGTEAFF
.,TRBV5-1,few,TRBJ2-7,TGCGCCAGCAGGGAACAGGCCTACGAGCAGTACTTC,CASREQAYEQYF
.,TRBV6-2/TRBV6-3,once,TRBJ2-3,TGTGCCAGCAGTTCCCGACTCCATACGCAGTATTTT,CASSSRLHTQYF
.,TRBV12-3/TRBV12-4,.,TRBJ1-3,TGTGCCAGCACCCTTCTGGGAAACACCATATATTTT,CASTLLGNTIYF
TRBD2,TRBV18,.,TRBJ2-1,TGTGCCAGCTCACCAGGAGCGGGGAGCTCCTACAATGAGCAGTTCTTC,CASSPGAGSSYNEQFF
.,TRBV9,once,TRBJ1-5,TGTGCCAGCAGCGACCGGGGGGCGCAGCCCCAGCATTTT,CASSDRGAQPQHF
TRBD1,TRBV5-1,.,TRBJ1-4,TGCGCCAGCAGCTTGGGGGACAGGGCCGATGAAAAACTGTTTTTT,CASSLGDRADEKLFF